This T cell receptor (beta chain) is drawn from a study of shared clonotypes between healthy human individuals. Study-level information: Each donor had three CD4 naive, three CD4 memory, two CD8 naive and one CD8 memory plate.

The donor population consisted of healthy HIV-negative adults with no recent acute infections or vaccinations. Germline V lookup: CDR1 SGHNT, CDR2 YYREEE (reference sequence). V dropped 6 bases and J dropped 5 bases, with 17 bases sitting between them. CDR3 length equals 14 residues. Only in-frame clones appear in the TCRdb table, and some are missing; sequencing was by immunoSEQ multiplex PCR. The sample yields 2 million to 2.5 million clones, over 85% seen once. This TCR derives from a man aged 18 to 30 in good health. Some clones in this sample may be carry-over from other donors' samples. The sequenced sample was naive CD4+ T cells from PBMCs. The subset was: CD45RA+ positively selected. The J gene is TRBJ2-5, the V gene TRBV5-4; D is perhaps TRBD1 (6 bases). CDR3 amino acids: CASTPGQGQETQYF. In DNA form, the CDR3 reads TGTGCCAGCACCCCTGGGCAGGGGCAGGAGACCCAGTACTTC.